This TCR beta chain was recorded in a study of regulatory T cells in long-lasting Graves disease (dated by TCRdb to about 2021). Context from the whole study: Antithyroid drugs had been taken for less than 3 months by newly diagnosed Graves' disease patients. This study used TCR sequencing and RNA sequencing of peripheral blood to compare persistent Graves' disease patients against newly diagnosed Graves' disease patients. The study was conducted in China and was registered as a clinical trial. A total of around 35 samples underwent TCR sequencing, from roughly 13 patients with persistent Graves' disease and approximately 20 patients with newly diagnosed Graves' disease.

Broad study findings and their caveats: TRBV28, TRBJ1-2 and TRBJ2-5 were preferentially used in persistent disease, while TRBV20-1 and TRBJ2-1 were favored in newly diagnosed disease. The study examined only peripheral blood because the primary lesion, thyroid tissue, could not be accessed. More public clonotypes were shared among persistent patients (2,741) than among newly diagnosed patients (roughly 1,000). Compared with newly diagnosed patients, patients with persistent Graves' disease had lower TCR Shannon entropy and fewer highly expanded clones, which suggests clonal expansion. As a limitation, the authors acknowledged that the small sample size may reduce accuracy. Only the TCR beta chain was sequenced and analyzed.

CDR1 and CDR2, per the germline V gene (reference sequence), are GTSNPN and SVGIG. V has 3 bases trimmed and J has 4 bases trimmed; junction bases matching no gene number 11. The CDR3 spans 16 residues, from the cysteine through the phenylalanine. CDR3 DNA only is kept here, 48 bases in frame from base 1. Libraries came from multiplex PCR. Sequenced using an Illumina HiSeq 4000. To build TCR beta libraries, CDR3 regions were amplified by Arm-PCR using iRepertoire HTBI primers. Before sequencing, the PCR products underwent gel purification. For the original study's pipeline: A total of some 60 TRBV and 14 TRBJ segments were identified across samples and were used for gene usage analysis of CDR3 amino acid clonotypes. COPE and FqMerger were used to merge the filtered high-quality paired reads into contigs. BLAST was used to align contigs to IMGT TRBV, TRBD and TRBJ reference genes, with CDR3 defined following IMGT. Any clonotype with a frequency above 0.1% was classified as a highly expanded clone. Shannon entropy served as the measure of repertoire diversity, while the Gini coefficient captured V-J evenness. Public clonotypes were defined as clonotypes shared by more than one individual. TCRdb ran its own pipeline on the public reads, namely fastp trimming at Q25 and MiXCR clone calling, and kept in-frame beta chains. Duplicate CDR3 protein sequences are folded into a single record with the most common DNA and genes. The V and J calls and clone size come from TCRdb's table, not from the authors' own analysis. The table for this sample lists about 320,000 distinct CDR3 sequences; 18% of them were counted only once. About 38% of the sample rests with the top ten.

This clonotype was found once. There is no known antigen for this receptor. Base qualities are missing; no much larger clone stands one base away. A single read offers scant evidence. The sample's time point, from its label and the paper: newly diagnosed GD, antithyroid drugs for less than 3 months. For both TCR sequencing and RNA sequencing, RNA was extracted from PBMCs in TRIzol. Graves' disease was diagnosed according to American Thyroid Association guidelines. Recruitment of patients was carried out at an endocrinology department in Xi'an, China. Each patient gave approximately 10 milliliters of peripheral blood, collected in an EDTA anticoagulant tube. Ficoll Paque Plus density gradient separation was used to isolate PBMCs, and no additional T cell sorting was done. RNA quality was checked with an Agilent 2100 Bioanalyzer and agarose gel, and concentration with a NanoDrop 2000.

The receptor was derived from a female donor with Graves disease. Sequencing used peripheral blood mononuclear cells (PBMCs), obtained at new diagnosis, from a patient treated with antithyroid drugs. This chain joins TRBV30 to TRBJ2-1; the junction holds 8 bases that match TRBD1. CDR3 reads: CAWSRTGRGAYNEQFF. The DNA sequence is given as TGTGCCTGGAGCCGGACAGGGCGAGGGGCTTACAATGAGCAGTTCTTC. Outside the CDR3, residues come from the reference TRBV30 and TRBJ2-1 proteins, so the full variable domain is: SQTIHQWPATLVQPVGSPLSLECTVEGTSNPNLYWYRQAAGRGLQLLFYSVGIGQISSEVPQNLSASRPQDRQFILSSKKLLLSDSGFYLCAWSRTGRGAYNEQFFGPGTRLTVL.